The rows below give T cell receptor beta chains drawn from one sample of a study of CD4 T cells in relation to SARS-CoV-2 and coronaviruses. No antigen has been identified for these receptors. Assay: immunoSEQ multiplex PCR; the TCRdb copy retains only in-frame clones and omits some. Among under 35,000 clones listed, about 75% were seen once. Sequencing was carried out using CD4+ T cells from PBMCs, cultured in vitro. Receptors were obtained from a human donor in good health. Both conserved end residues are part of each CDR3. D genes are given only for firm matches. Clone sizes are given selectively: once, few, many, or a class where the clone is expanded.

clone size	J gene	V gene	D gene	CDR3 DNA	CDR3 protein
few	TRBJ1-5	TRBV6-2/TRBV6-3	.	TGTGCCAGCAGCCCTGGGACCCCCTGGGGGGACGAGCCCCAGCATTTT	CASSPGTPWGDEPQHF
.	TRBJ2-6	TRBV29-1	.	TGCAGCGTTGCAGGCGGGACAGACACCTTCGCCGGGGCCAACGTCCTGACTTTC	CSVAGGTDTFAGANVLTF
.	TRBJ2-7	TRBV29-1	.	TGCAGCGTTGATTTGGCAGATACCTACGAGCAGTACTTC	CSVDLADTYEQYF
few	TRBJ2-3	TRBV19	.	TGTGCCAGTAGCCGGGAGTACACAGATACGCAGTATTTT	CASSREYTDTQYF
.	TRBJ2-3	TRBV9	.	TGTGCCAGCAGCGTAGGGGCTAGCAGAGATACGCAGTATTTT	CASSVGASRDTQYF
few	TRBJ2-3	TRBV4-3	TRBD2	TGCGCCAGCAGCCAAGATAGGCTAGCGGAGTCAATCACAGATACGCAGTATTTT	CASSQDRLAESITDTQYF
.	TRBJ1-1	TRBV30	.	TGTGCCTGGAGGGCGGGGAGCCCAGCTGAAGCTTTCTTT	CAWRAGSPAEAFF
.	TRBJ2-2	TRBV6-5	TRBD2	TGTGCCGCGGGGGATACGAACACCGGGGAGCTGTTTTTT	CAAGDTNTGELFF
once	TRBJ2-3	TRBV3-1/TRBV3-2	TRBD2	TGTGCCAGCAGCCAAGATCCGCCCTTAGCCGCGGGAGGGGGGACAGATACGCAGTATTTT	CASSQDPPLAAGGGTDTQYF
.	TRBJ2-7	TRBV21-1	.	TGTGCCAGCTTCCGGGACAGTAGGAACGAGCAGTACTTC	CASFRDSRNEQYF
.	TRBJ1-1	TRBV2	TRBD1	TGTGCCAGCAGTGCGGACAGGCGGAACACTGAAGCTTTCTTT	CASSADRRNTEAFF
few	TRBJ2-1	TRBV7-9	TRBD1	TGTGCCAGCAGCTTAGGAGACAGGGTGATTAGGAATGAGCAGTTCTTC	CASSLGDRVIRNEQFF
.	TRBJ1-4	TRBV25-1	.	TGTGCCAGTTCACAGGGTAGCGCAACTAATGAAAAACTGTTTTTT	CASSQGSATNEKLFF
.	TRBJ1-3	TRBV7-9	TRBD1	TGTGCCAGCAGCGACACAGGGGGTACCTCTGGAAACACCATATATTTT	CASSDTGGTSGNTIYF
.	TRBJ2-1	TRBV11-2	TRBD2	TGTGCCAGCAGCCCTGGAGTCCTAGCGGGAGGCAATGAGCAGTTCTTC	CASSPGVLAGGNEQFF
.	TRBJ1-6	TRBV4-2	.	TGTGCCAGCAGCCCGAACCCTGGAAATTCACCCCTCCACTTT	CASSPNPGNSPLHF
once	TRBJ2-3	TRBV29-1	TRBD2	TGCAGCCTACTAGCGGGGAGCACAGATACGCAGTATTTT	CSLLAGSTDTQYF
.	TRBJ2-7	TRBV7-2	.	TGTGCCAGCAGCTTCGGCTACGAAAAGACCTACGAGCAGTACTTC	CASSFGYEKTYEQYF
.	TRBJ2-7	TRBV30	.	TGTGCCTGGAGTGTTACCCGGAGCTCCTACGAGCAGTACTTC	CAWSVTRSSYEQYF
.	TRBJ2-5	TRBV2	.	TGTGCCAGCAGTGAAGTTCGGGAGACCCAGTACTTC	CASSEVRETQYF
.	TRBJ2-5	TRBV10-1	.	TGCGCCAGCAGTGATAGTGGCTCCCCAAGTGGGGAGACCCAGTACTTC	CASSDSGSPSGETQYF
.	TRBJ1-1	TRBV27	.	TGTGCCAGCAGTTTATACAGGGACCCCCTTGAAGCTTTCTTT	CASSLYRDPLEAFF
.	TRBJ2-5	TRBV27	.	TGTGCCAGCAGTTTATCGGCTGGAAGCGAGACCCAGTACTTC	CASSLSAGSETQYF
.	TRBJ1-1	TRBV4-1	.	TGCGCCAGCAGCCAAGTGCCGCCAATGATGAACACTGAAGCTTTCTTT	CASSQVPPMMNTEAFF
medium-sized	TRBJ2-7	TRBV10-3	TRBD1	TGTGCCATCAGGGGGACAGCCCTGCCCTACGAGCAGTACTTC	CAIRGTALPYEQYF
.	TRBJ1-1	TRBV7-7	.	TGTGCCAGCAGCCCGAACATGAACACTGAAGCTTTCTTT	CASSPNMNTEAFF
.	TRBJ2-7	TRBV13	TRBD2	TGTGCCGCGGGGGGGGCCCCCTACGAGCAGTACTTC	CAAGGAPYEQYF
once	TRBJ1-1	TRBV6-2/TRBV6-3	TRBD1	TGTGCCAGCAGTTCCCAGGGGGCGAGAACTGAAGCTTTCTTT	CASSSQGARTEAFF
.	TRBJ2-3	TRBV3-1/TRBV3-2	.	TGTGCCAGCAGCCTCTATCCCGTCCCCTGGGCGCAGTATTTT	CASSLYPVPWAQYF
once	TRBJ2-5	TRBV3-1/TRBV3-2	TRBD2	TGTGCCAGCATACCCCCGCCAGAGCGGGGACAAGAGACCCAGTACTTC	CASIPPPERGQETQYF
.	TRBJ2-1	TRBV20-1	TRBD1	TGCAGTGCTAGTCCTCAGGGGGGAGCGGGACAGGGCTACAATGAGCAGTTCTTC	CSASPQGGAGQGYNEQFF
.	TRBJ2-1	TRBV7-8	TRBD2	TGTGCCAGCAGCTCGCTAGCGGGAGCCGGCAATGAGCAGTTCTTC	CASSSLAGAGNEQFF
.	TRBJ2-2	TRBV2	TRBD2	TGTGCCAGCAGGTTGGGACTAGGGGGGACCGGGGAGCTGTTTTTT	CASRLGLGGTGELFF
.	TRBJ2-1	TRBV6-1	TRBD2	TGTGCCAGCAGTAAAGCGGGAGCATCTTTGTATGGCGATGAGCAGTTCTTC	CASSKAGASLYGDEQFF
.	TRBJ2-2	TRBV2	TRBD2	TGTGCCAGCAGTGAGTGGACTAGCGGGAACACCGGGGAGCTGTTTTTT	CASSEWTSGNTGELFF
.	TRBJ2-3	TRBV7-2	.	TGTGCCAGCAGCTTTCAGGGCCTTACGGATACGCAGTATTTT	CASSFQGLTDTQYF
.	TRBJ1-5	TRBV5-4	TRBD1	TGTGCCAGCAGCTTGGGGGGACAGCTAGTTAGCTATAGCAATCAGCCCCAGCATTTT	CASSLGGQLVSYSNQPQHF
.	TRBJ2-7	TRBV6-6	TRBD2	TGTGCCAGCAAGGTAGCGGGAGGGAACTACGAGCAGTACTTC	CASKVAGGNYEQYF
.	TRBJ2-5	TRBV5-4	.	TGTGCCAGCAGTCCCGGCCCTAAGAGGGAGACCCAGTACTTC	CASSPGPKRETQYF